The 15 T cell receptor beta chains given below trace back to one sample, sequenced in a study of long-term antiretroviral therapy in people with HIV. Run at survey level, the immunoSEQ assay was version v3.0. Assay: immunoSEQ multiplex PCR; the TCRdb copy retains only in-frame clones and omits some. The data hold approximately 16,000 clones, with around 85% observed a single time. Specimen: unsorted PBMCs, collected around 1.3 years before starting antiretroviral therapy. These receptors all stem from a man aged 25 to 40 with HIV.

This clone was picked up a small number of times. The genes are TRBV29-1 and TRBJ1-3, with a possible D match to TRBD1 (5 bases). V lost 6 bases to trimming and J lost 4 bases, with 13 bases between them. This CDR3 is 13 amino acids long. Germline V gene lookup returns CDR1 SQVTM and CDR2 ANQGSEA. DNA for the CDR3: TGCAGCGTCAGGGTGGGGCAGGGAAACACCATATATTTT. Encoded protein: CSVRVGQGNTIYF.

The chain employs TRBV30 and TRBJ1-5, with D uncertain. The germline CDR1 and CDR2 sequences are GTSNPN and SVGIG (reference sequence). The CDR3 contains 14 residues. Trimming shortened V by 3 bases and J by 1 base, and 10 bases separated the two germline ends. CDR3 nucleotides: TGTGCCTGGAGCTCCGTGCGAAGCAATCAGCCCCAGCATTTT. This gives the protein CAWSSVRSNQPQHF.

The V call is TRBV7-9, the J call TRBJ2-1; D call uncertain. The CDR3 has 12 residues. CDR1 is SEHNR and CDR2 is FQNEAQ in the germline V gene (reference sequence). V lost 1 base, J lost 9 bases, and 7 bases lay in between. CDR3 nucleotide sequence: TGTGCCAGCAGCTTAGAGTGGGGTGAGCAGTTCTTC. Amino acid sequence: CASSLEWGEQFF.

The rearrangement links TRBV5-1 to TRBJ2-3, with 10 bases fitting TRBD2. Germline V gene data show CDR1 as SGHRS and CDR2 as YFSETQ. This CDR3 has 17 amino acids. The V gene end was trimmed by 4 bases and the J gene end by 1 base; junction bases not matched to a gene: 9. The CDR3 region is CASSTRPTSGGTDTQYF. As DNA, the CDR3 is TGCGCCAGCAGCACCAGGCCCACTAGCGGGGGCACAGATACGCAGTATTTT.

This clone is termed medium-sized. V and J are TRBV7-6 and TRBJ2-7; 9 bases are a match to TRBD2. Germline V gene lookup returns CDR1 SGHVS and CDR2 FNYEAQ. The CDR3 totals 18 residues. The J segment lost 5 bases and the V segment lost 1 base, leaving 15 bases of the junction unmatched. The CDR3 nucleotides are TGTGCCAGCAGCTTAGTAGGTGGTAGCGGGGGACGTGAAAACGAGCAGTACTTC. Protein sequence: CASSLVGGSGGRENEQYF.

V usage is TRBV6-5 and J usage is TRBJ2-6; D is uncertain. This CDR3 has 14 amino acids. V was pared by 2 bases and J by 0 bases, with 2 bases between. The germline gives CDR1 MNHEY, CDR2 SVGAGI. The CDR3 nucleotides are TGTGCCAGCAGTTACAGCTCTGGGGCCAACGTCCTGACTTTC. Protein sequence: CASSYSSGANVLTF.

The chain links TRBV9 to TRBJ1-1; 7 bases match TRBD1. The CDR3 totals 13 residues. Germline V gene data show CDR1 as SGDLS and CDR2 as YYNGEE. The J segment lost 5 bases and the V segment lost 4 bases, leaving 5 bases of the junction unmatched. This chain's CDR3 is CASSQDRWTEAFF. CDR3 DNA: TGTGCCAGCAGCCAGGACAGGTGGACTGAAGCTTTCTTT.

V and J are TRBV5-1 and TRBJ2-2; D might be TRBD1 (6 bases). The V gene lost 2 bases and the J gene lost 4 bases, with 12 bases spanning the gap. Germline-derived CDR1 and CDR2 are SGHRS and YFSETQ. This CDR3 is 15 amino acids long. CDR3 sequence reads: CASSLQVQGTGELFF. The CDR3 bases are TGCGCCAGCAGCTTACAAGTACAGGGCACCGGGGAGCTGTTTTTT.

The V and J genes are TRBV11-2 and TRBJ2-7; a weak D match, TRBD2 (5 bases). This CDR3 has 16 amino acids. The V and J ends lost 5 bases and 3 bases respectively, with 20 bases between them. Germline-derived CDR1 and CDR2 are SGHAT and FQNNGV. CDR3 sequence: CASSRTQKTTYYEQYF. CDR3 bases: TGTGCCAGCAGCCGTACACAGAAGACTACTTACTACGAGCAGTACTTC.

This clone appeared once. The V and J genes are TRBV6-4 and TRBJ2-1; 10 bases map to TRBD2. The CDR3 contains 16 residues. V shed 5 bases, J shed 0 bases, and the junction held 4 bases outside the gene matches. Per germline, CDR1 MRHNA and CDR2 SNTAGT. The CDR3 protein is CASSPSGGSSYNEQFF. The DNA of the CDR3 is TGTGCCAGCAGTCCTAGCGGGGGTTCCTCCTACAATGAGCAGTTCTTC.

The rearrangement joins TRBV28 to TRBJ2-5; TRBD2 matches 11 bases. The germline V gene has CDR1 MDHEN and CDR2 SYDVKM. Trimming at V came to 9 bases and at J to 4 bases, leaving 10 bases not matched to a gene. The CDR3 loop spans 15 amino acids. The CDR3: CASSPTSGVTETQYF. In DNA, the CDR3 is TGTGCCAGTAGCCCGACTAGCGGGGTTACAGAGACCCAGTACTTC.

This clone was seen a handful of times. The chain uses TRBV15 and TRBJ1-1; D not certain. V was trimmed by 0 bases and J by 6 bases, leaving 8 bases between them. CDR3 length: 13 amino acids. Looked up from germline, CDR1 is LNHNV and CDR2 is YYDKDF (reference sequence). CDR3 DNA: TGTGCCACCAGCAGAGATAGGCCAGCTGAAGCTTTCTTT. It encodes CATSRDRPAEAFF.

The CDR3 DNA reads as TGTGCCAGCTCCCGATCGGCAGGGGATGATGGCTACACCTTC. Protein: CASSRSAGDDGYTF. The V call is TRBV27, the J call TRBJ1-2; tentative D call: TRBD1 (6 bases). Trimming took off 8 bases at V and 6 bases at J, with 19 bases between the two ends. CDR1 is MNHEY, CDR2 SMNVEV, per germline (reference sequence). This CDR3 has 14 amino acids.

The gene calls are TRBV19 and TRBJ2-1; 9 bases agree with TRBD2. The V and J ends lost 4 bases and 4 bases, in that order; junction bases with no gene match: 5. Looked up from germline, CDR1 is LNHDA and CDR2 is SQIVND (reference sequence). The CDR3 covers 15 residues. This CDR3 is CASSRLAEVYNEQFF. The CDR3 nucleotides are TGTGCCAGTAGTAGACTAGCGGAGGTATACAATGAGCAGTTCTTC.

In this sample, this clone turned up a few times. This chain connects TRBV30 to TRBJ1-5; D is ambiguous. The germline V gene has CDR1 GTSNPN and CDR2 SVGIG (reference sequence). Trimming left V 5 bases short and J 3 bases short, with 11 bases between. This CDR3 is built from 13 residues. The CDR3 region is CAWGVGINQPQHF. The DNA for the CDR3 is TGTGCCTGGGGGGTAGGAATCAATCAGCCCCAGCATTTT.